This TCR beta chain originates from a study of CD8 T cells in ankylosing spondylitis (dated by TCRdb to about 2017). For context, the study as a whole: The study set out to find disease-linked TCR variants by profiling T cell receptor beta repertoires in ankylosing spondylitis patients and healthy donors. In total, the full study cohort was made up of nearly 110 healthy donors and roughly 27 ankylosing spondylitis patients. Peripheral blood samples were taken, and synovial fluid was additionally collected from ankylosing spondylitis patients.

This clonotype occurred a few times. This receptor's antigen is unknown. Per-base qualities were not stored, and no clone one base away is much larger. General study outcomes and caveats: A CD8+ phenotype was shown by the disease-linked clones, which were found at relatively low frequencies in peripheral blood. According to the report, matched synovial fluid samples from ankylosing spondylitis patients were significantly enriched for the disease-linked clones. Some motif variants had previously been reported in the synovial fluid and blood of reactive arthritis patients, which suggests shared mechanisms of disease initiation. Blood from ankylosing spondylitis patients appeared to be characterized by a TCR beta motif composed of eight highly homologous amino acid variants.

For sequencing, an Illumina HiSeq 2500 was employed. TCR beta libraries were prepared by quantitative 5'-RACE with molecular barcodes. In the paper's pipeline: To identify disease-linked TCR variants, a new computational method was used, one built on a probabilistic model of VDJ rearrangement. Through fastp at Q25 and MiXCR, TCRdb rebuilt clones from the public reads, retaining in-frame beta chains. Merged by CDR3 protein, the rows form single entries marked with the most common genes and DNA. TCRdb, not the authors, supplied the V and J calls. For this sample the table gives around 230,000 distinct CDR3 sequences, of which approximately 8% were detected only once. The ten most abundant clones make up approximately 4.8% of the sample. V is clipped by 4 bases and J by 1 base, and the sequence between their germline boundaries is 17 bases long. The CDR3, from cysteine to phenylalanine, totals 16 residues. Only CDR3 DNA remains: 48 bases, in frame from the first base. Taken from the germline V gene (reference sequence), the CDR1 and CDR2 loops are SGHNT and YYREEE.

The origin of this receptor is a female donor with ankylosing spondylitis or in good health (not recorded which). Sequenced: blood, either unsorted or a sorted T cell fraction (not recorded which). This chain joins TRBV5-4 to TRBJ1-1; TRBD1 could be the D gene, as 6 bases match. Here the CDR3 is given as CASSLPNRVGNTEAFF. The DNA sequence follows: TGTGCCAGCAGCCTGCCAAACAGGGTCGGGAACACTGAAGCTTTCTTT.